The 26 T cell receptor beta chains below come from one sample, sequenced in a study of OX40 agonist ivuxolimab in advanced cancers. The assay was immunoSEQ multiplex PCR, and TCRdb's table has in-frame clones only and misses some. The repertoire includes about 79,000 clones, about 92% of them detected once, and approximately 0.3% sits in the top ten. This specimen was CD4+ or CD8+ T cells sorted from blood, taken in a trial of the OX40 agonist ivuxolimab. The receptors were gathered from an adult with an advanced solid tumor such as melanoma, head and neck, liver or kidney cancer.

This chain links TRBV4-2 with TRBJ1-5; the D is unclear. Germline-derived CDR1 and CDR2 are LGHNA and YNFKEQ. The CDR3 contains 16 residues. Trimming removed 1 base at V and 1 base at J, with 11 bases between. CDR3 in amino acids: CASSQGALGSNQPQHF. The CDR3 DNA follows: TGTGCCAGCAGCCAAGGGGCTCTCGGGAGCAATCAGCCCCAGCATTTT.

The V gene is TRBV19, the J gene TRBJ1-2; 8 bases are a match to TRBD1. The J segment lost 2 bases and the V segment lost 4 bases, leaving 3 bases of the junction unmatched. The V gene's germline CDR1 is LNHDA and CDR2 SQIVND (reference sequence). The CDR3 consists of 14 residues. This chain's CDR3 is CASSTGTGNYGYTF. The CDR3 nucleotides read TGTGCCAGTAGTACCGGGACAGGAAACTATGGCTACACCTTC.

V is TRBV27 and J is TRBJ2-1; the match to TRBD2 covers 13 bases. This CDR3 region has 15 residues. V was pared by 7 bases and J by 9 bases, with 9 bases of the junction left unmatched. Looked up from germline, CDR1 is MNHEY and CDR2 is SMNVEV (reference sequence). The chain's CDR3 is CASTKLAGGHREQFF. The CDR3 DNA follows: TGTGCCAGCACAAAACTAGCGGGGGGGCATCGTGAGCAGTTCTTC.

This chain joins TRBV6-5 and TRBJ1-2, with 7 bases that match TRBD1. This CDR3 is 13 amino acids long. Germline assignment: CDR1 MNHEY and CDR2 SVGAGI. J gave up 6 bases and V 2 bases, and 3 bases lay outside the gene matches. The CDR3 reads CASSYRGRDGYTF. The CDR3, as DNA: TGTGCCAGCAGTTACAGGGGGCGCGATGGCTACACCTTC.

The chain has TRBV7-8 and TRBJ1-5; D not certain. The CDR3 is 15 residues long. The V gene's germline CDR1 is SGHVS and CDR2 FQNEAQ. V lost 1 base and J lost 7, with 14 bases in between. The CDR3 spells CASSLVMADGQPQHF. The CDR3 nucleotides are TGTGCCAGCAGCTTAGTGATGGCGGACGGGCAGCCCCAGCATTTT.

As for this clone: One end of the junction is discordant with germline, which a read error may explain. The genes are TRBV29-1 and TRBJ2-2, with D possibly TRBD1 on 6 matching bases. CDR1 and CDR2 from the germline V gene are SQVTM and ANQGSEA. The CDR3 loop spans 15 amino acids. The CDR3 sequence is CSVISWDTYTGEPFF. Written as DNA, the CDR3 is TGCAGCGTTATTTCCTGGGACACTTACACCGGGGAGCCGTTTTTT.

The chain is built from TRBV18 and TRBJ2-5, with D possibly being TRBD1 (5 bases). The CDR3 sequence is 15 residues long. Germline loops: CDR1 KGHSH, CDR2 LQKENI. Trimming removed 2 bases from V and 5 bases from J, with 15 bases in between. CDR3 in amino acids: CASSPSQGLQETQYF. Here the CDR3 DNA reads TGTGCCAGCTCACCATCGCAGGGTCTCCAGGAGACCCAGTACTTC. The entire variable domain, with the rest obtained from reference TRBV18 and TRBJ2-5, is as follows: NAGVMQNPRHLVRRRGQEARLRCSPMKGHSHVYWYRQLPEEGLKFMVYLQKENIIDESGMPKERFSAEFPKEGPSILRIQQVVRGDSAAYFCASSPSQGLQETQYFGPGTRLLVL.

The J gene is TRBJ2-7, the V gene TRBV25-1; 8 nucleotides align to TRBD1. This CDR3 spans 14 amino acids. Germline CDR1 MGHDK, CDR2 SYGVNS. Trimming removed 4 bases from V and 3 bases from J; junction bases left unmatched: 5. CDR3 in amino acids: CASSARDRFYEQYF. For the CDR3, the DNA is TGTGCCAGCAGTGCCCGGGACAGGTTCTACGAGCAGTACTTC.

V is TRBV6-5 and J is TRBJ1-2, with TRBD1 identical over 8 bases. Unmatched junction bases numbered 9, after V lost 5 bases and J lost 7 bases. The CDR3 consists of 14 residues. Germline V gene lookup returns CDR1 MNHEY and CDR2 SVGAGI. The CDR3 sequence: CASSRGTGPLGYTF. The CDR3, as DNA: TGTGCCAGCAGTCGCGGGACAGGCCCACTTGGCTACACCTTC.

This clone was seen just once. The J gene is TRBJ2-6, the V gene TRBV6-5, with D unclear. V lost 5 bases to trimming and J lost 1 base, with 9 bases between them. The CDR3 covers 15 residues. Germline CDR1 is MNHEY and CDR2 is SVGAGI. DNA of the CDR3: TGTGCCAGCAGTCGCCTGACTTCTGGGGCCAACGTCCTGACTTTC. Its protein product is CASSRLTSGANVLTF.

The gene calls are TRBV12-5 and TRBJ1-6; possible D gene TRBD1, 6 bases. Germline V gene sequence: CDR1 LGHNT, CDR2 FRNRAP. Trimming shortened V by 7 bases and J by 3 bases, and 13 bases separated the two germline ends. The CDR3 length is 15 residues. The CDR3 bases are TGTGCTAGTGCCCGAGGGGGGGGCTATAATTCACCCCTCCACTTT. Translating gives CASARGGGYNSPLHF.

CDR3 sequence reads: CASSDRYFEAFF. DNA of the CDR3: TGTGCCAGCAGTGACAGGTACTTTGAAGCTTTCTTT. V gene TRBV25-1 combines with J gene TRBJ1-1, with unresolved D. The CDR3 runs 12 residues. Between the trimmed V and J ends, which lost 3 bases and 7 bases, there was a span of 9 bases. Germline V CDR1 and CDR2: MGHDK, SYGVNS.

This chain joins TRBV2 and TRBJ1-4, with 7 bases fitting TRBD1. Germline V lookup: CDR1 SNHLY, CDR2 FYNNEI. This CDR3 spans 15 amino acids. V dropped 3 bases and J dropped 7; count of bases not matched to a gene: 8. The CDR3 region is CASSERQGGAEKLFF. In nucleotides, the CDR3 is TGTGCCAGCAGTGAGAGGCAGGGGGGGGCTGAAAAACTGTTTTTT.

This chain links TRBV29-1 with TRBJ1-2; 7 nucleotides align to TRBD1. Per germline, CDR1 SQVTM and CDR2 ANQGSEA. CDR3 length: 13 amino acids. Trimming cost V 4 bases and J 3 bases; bases outside gene matches: 5. The CDR3 DNA reads as TGCAGCGTTGCCCAAACAGGGGACTATGGCTACACCTTC. Protein sequence: CSVAQTGDYGYTF.

J is TRBJ1-1 and V is TRBV10-1; D ambiguous. The germline V and J ends were trimmed by 2 bases and 8 bases, with 9 bases remaining between them. Germline CDR1 is WNHNN and CDR2 is SYGVQD (reference sequence). The CDR3 loop spans 12 amino acids. CDR3 sequence: CASSENQAEAFF. DNA for the CDR3: TGCGCCAGCAGTGAGAATCAGGCAGAAGCTTTCTTT.

The CDR3 DNA is TGCGCCAGCAGCTTAACAGCGGATACGCAGTATTTT. As protein: CASSLTADTQYF. The chain couples TRBV5-1 to TRBJ2-3; D is unclear. V shed 2 bases and J shed 6 bases, with 7 bases lying between them. The CDR3 spans 12 residues. The germline gives CDR1 SGHRS, CDR2 YFSETQ.

CDR3 sequence (DNA): TGTGCCAGCAGGACCGGACAGGGGGCCAACTATGGCTACACCTTC. Translation gives CASRTGQGANYGYTF. This chain links TRBV6-1 with TRBJ1-2; 11 bases agree with TRBD1. CDR1 MNHNS and CDR2 SASEGT come from the germline V gene. The CDR3 extends over 15 amino acids. V lost 6 bases, J lost 2 bases, and 5 bases stayed unmatched.

The rearrangement joins TRBV28 to TRBJ2-4; D is possibly TRBD2 (6 bases). Germline CDR1 is MDHEN and CDR2 is SYDVKM. CDR3 length: 12 residues. Deletions cut 7 bases from V and 11 bases from J, with 15 bases between. The CDR3 nucleotides are TGTGCCAGCACTCGTGGGGGGAGCCTTCAGTACTTC. Encoded protein: CASTRGGSLQYF.

The CDR3: CSVARGLSTNEKLFF. The CDR3 nucleotides are TGCAGCGTTGCCCGGGGGTTATCAACTAATGAAAAACTGTTTTTT. The genes are TRBV29-1 and TRBJ1-4; D is possibly TRBD1 (5 bases). The V end lost 4 bases, the J end lost 0 bases, and 12 bases lay between the germline ends. Germline V gives CDR1 SQVTM, CDR2 ANQGSEA. There are 15 residues in the CDR3.

This clone has more than one count but fewer than ten. The chain couples TRBV7-9 to TRBJ1-1; D gene ambiguous. Per the germline V gene, CDR1 is SEHNR and CDR2 is FQNEAQ (reference sequence). V was pared by 3 bases and J by 1 base, with 9 bases between. This CDR3 has 14 residues. The CDR3 reads CASSLRVQNTEAFF. The CDR3 nucleotides are TGTGCCAGCAGCTTGAGGGTTCAGAACACTGAAGCTTTCTTT.

This chain connects TRBV7-9 to TRBJ2-1; weak D call: TRBD2 (6 bases). The CDR3 consists of 16 residues. With 8 bases removed from V and 8 bases from J, the gap between germline ends came to 25 bases. CDR1 and CDR2 from the germline V gene are SEHNR and FQNEAQ (reference sequence). CDR3 DNA sequence: TGTGCCAGCTGCGATGCCCGGGACTCCGGTGGGGATGAGCAGTTCTTC. Residues: CASCDARDSGGDEQFF.

This clone is a singleton in its sample. The CDR3 DNA follows: TGTGCCAGCAGTCCGACTAGCGGAGATACGCAGTATTTT. Amino acid sequence: CASSPTSGDTQYF. The rearrangement uses TRBV28 and TRBJ2-3; 9 positions match TRBD2. This CDR3 spans 13 amino acids. Germline values: CDR1 MDHEN, CDR2 SYDVKM. The V and J ends lost 5 bases and 5 bases, in that order; junction bases with no gene match: 2.

The chain employs TRBV7-9 and TRBJ2-7; D gene unclear. From germline, CDR1 is SEHNR and CDR2 FQNEAQ (reference sequence). CDR3 length: 12 residues. Between the trimmed V and J ends, which lost 2 bases and 9 bases, there was a span of 11 bases. The CDR3 DNA reads TGTGCCAGCAGCTTAAAAGAAGTCGGGCAGTACTTC. It is translated as CASSLKEVGQYF.

The V gene is TRBV7-2, the J gene TRBJ2-1, with 7 bases that match TRBD2. Germline values: CDR1 SGHTA, CDR2 FQGNSA. This CDR3 spans 16 amino acids. Unmatched junction bases numbered 13, after V lost 5 bases and J lost 6 bases. The CDR3 here is CASSRTGTNTLNEQFF. The CDR3 DNA reads TGTGCCAGCAGCAGAACCGGGACTAACACTCTCAATGAGCAGTTCTTC.

This clone was recorded once. The chain carries TRBV10-2 and TRBJ1-2, with 7 bases matching TRBD1. J gave up 7 bases and V 3 bases, and 5 bases lay outside the gene matches. The CDR3 length is 13 residues. CDR1 and CDR2 (germline): WSHSY, SAAADI. CDR3 amino acids: CASSDRDSLGYTF. The CDR3 bases are TGCGCCAGCAGTGATCGGGACAGTCTTGGCTACACCTTC.

In the case of this clone: At one boundary the junction diverges from the germline segment, which might be a read error. This CDR3 is also generated by other DNA sequences in the sample. V and J are TRBV5-6 and TRBJ1-2, with TRBD1 identical over 10 bases. Germline loops: CDR1 SGHDT, CDR2 YYEEEE. The CDR3 runs to 12 residues. The CDR3 region has the DNA TGCGCCAGCAGGACAGGGGGCTATGGCTACACCTTC. This sequence encodes CASRTGGYGYTF.